The sequence of this T cell receptor (beta chain) was determined in a study of T cells in localized non-small cell lung cancer (TCRdb year 2020). The study in broad terms: The study examined T cell repertoires in 236 patients with early-stage NSCLC and compared tumors with uninvolved tumor-adjacent lungs. All 250 or so NSCLC patients in the cohort were treatment-naive and had localized lung tumors that were resected. A mean age of roughly 66 years was recorded for the NSCLC patients, of whom 129 were male and 95 to 110 were female. General findings and caveats noted by the study authors: Because multi-region tumor sequencing was not done, intratumor heterogeneity could not be ruled out. A median of around 50 of the top 100 tumor clones were detected in paired uninvolved adjacent lung, and 28 of these tumor clones were also found among the top 100 clones of the paired uninvolved adjacent lung. Uninvolved tumor-adjacent lung showed the highest T cell clonality, higher than tumor, which suggests more focused antigenic responses in the uninvolved tumor-adjacent lung. Higher T cell density in blood was associated with longer overall survival, whereas higher clonality in adjacent lung was associated with shorter survival. Since the design was exploratory, TCR variables were selected using unadjusted p-values with no false-discovery rate correction.

The CDR1 and CDR2 encoded by the germline V gene (reference sequence) are LNHNV and YYDKDF. V and J are truncated by 0 bases and 4 bases respectively, leaving an intervening sequence of 15 bases. CDR3 length: 16 amino acids, cysteine to phenylalanine. Left in the record is the CDR3 DNA by itself, 48 bases read in frame from the first base. The immunoSEQ Assay was used to sequence TCR beta CDR3 regions from DNA. In the source study's methods: To compute T cell density, TCR beta template counts were normalized to usable DNA, which was estimated by amplifying housekeeping genes. The preseqR package was used to estimate richness by extrapolating to 400,000 templates for PBMC samples and to 120,000 templates for tissue samples. Clonality was defined as one minus Pielou's evenness. To identify tissue-enriched TCRs, differential abundance testing was run on productive amino-acid clonotypes with a minimum total count of 5 and an alpha of 0.1. The Jaccard Index and the Morisita Overlap Index were used to measure how much the repertoires overlapped between compartments. GLIPH grouped TCR beta CDR3s together with public tetramer-defined viral CDR3s, and a viral motif had to include at least three viral sequences and show V-gene enrichment. TCRdb carries this immuneACCESS record with in-frame sequences only. Its versions omit some clonotypes, under half of them owing to an unresolved V gene in the studies checked, with the rest unexplained. V, J and clone size reflect that table, while D and trimming were determined from the DNA. A total of over 70,000 clones appear in this sample, 80% to 90% of them only once. The leading ten clones occupy 21% of the sample.

Points on this clone: What antigen it recognizes has not been identified. No much larger clone is present one base from it, and per-base qualities are unavailable.

At diagnosis, tumor, uninvolved tumor-adjacent lung and peripheral blood were collected and then preserved as a mix of FFPE and fresh-frozen material. For TCR repertoire profiling, the blood samples were analyzed as peripheral blood mononuclear cells. The TCR was taken from a male donor aged 60 or over with stage III squamous cell lung carcinoma. Sequences were derived from peripheral blood, sampled before any cancer treatment. Recombination connected TRBV15 to TRBJ1-2; TRBD1 is perhaps the D gene, given 6 matching bases. The nucleotides read TGTGCCACCAGCAGAGATCGGGGGGCTAGTGGCTATGGCTACACCTTC. Translated, it reads CATSRDRGASGYGYTF.